This entry describes one T cell receptor beta chain. Its antigen is currently unknown. TCRdb re-called the 5' RACE reads through MiXCR, storing one row per CDR3 protein. The table records nearly 900,000 distinct CDR3 sequences, roughly an eighth of them present only once. The source of the sample is a study of identical twins. The V gene lost 3 bases and the J gene lost 0 bases, with 4 bases spanning the gap. The germline V gene encodes CDR1 SQVTM and CDR2 ANQGSEA. CDR3 length equals 12 residues. Study-wide findings and caveats: Researchers reported excess low generation probability among twin-shared out-of-frame alpha sequences. Cross-sectional statistics underpinned the conclusions; the same donors were not followed.

These data were likewise used in another study, on yellow fever vaccine responses in identical twins.

The rearrangement uses TRBV29-1 and TRBJ2-3, with D unresolved. Material: PBMCs. The TCR originated in a woman in her late teens or twenties in good health. CDR3 bases: TGCAGCGTTGATGGTAGCACAGATACGCAGTATTTT. This translates into CSVDGSTDTQYF.